Below are 6 T cell receptor beta chains sequenced from a single sample in a study of molecular identifiers for immune sequencing clone quantification. TCRdb re-analysed the PCR reads in MiXCR, keeping a single row per CDR3 protein. The profile shows around 480,000 distinct CDR3 sequences, roughly 23% of them singletons. Sequencing was carried out using naive CD8+ T cells from blood, with Jurkat cell RNA spiked in. Subset noted: FACS-sorted CD8+CD4-CCR7+CD45RA+ naive T cells. These receptors were collected from a human donor in good health. Some libraries in this study had Jurkat cell RNA spiked in.

In this sample, this clonotype turned up many times. This chain joins TRBV6-2 or TRBV6-3 and TRBJ1-5; 9 nucleotides align to TRBD1. In germline, CDR1 is MNHEY, CDR2 SVGEGT. This CDR3 is 16 amino acids long. With V trimmed by 5 bases and J by 5 bases, 10 bases remained unmatched. This CDR3 is CASSSPGQGTDQPQHF. The CDR3 DNA reads as TGTGCCAGCAGTAGCCCGGGACAGGGTACCGATCAGCCCCAGCATTTT.

This clonotype was seen a few times. This chain connects TRBV28 to TRBJ2-5; 8 bases align to TRBD1. CDR3 length equals 13 residues. Per the germline V gene, CDR1 is MDHEN and CDR2 is SYDVKM. The V and J ends lost 5 bases and 4 bases, in that order; junction bases with no gene match: 3. CDR3 DNA: TGTGCCAGCAGTCGCCAGGGGGCAGAGACCCAGTACTTC. Protein sequence: CASSRQGAETQYF.

This clonotype was counted between two and nine times. This rearrangement joins TRBV27 to TRBJ1-1; tentatively, D is TRBD1 (6 bases). This CDR3 spans 16 amino acids. V was cut by 3 bases and J by 0 bases, with 14 bases left in between. The V gene's germline CDR1 is MNHEY and CDR2 SMNVEV (reference sequence). The chain's CDR3 is CASSFSSRGMNTEAFF. CDR3 DNA: TGTGCCAGCAGTTTCTCATCCAGGGGCATGAACACTGAAGCTTTCTTT.

The gene calls are TRBV28 and TRBJ2-5; D remains unclear. Germline CDR1 and CDR2: MDHEN and SYDVKM. The CDR3 sequence is 16 residues long. Trimming removed 5 bases at V and 5 bases at J, with 21 bases between. Here the CDR3 DNA reads TGTGCCAGCAGTCAAAATTCAGAGGTCCCGCGGGAGACCCAGTACTTC. It codes for CASSQNSEVPRETQYF.

This clonotype was seen a handful of times. The J gene is TRBJ2-7, the V gene TRBV25-1, with D possibly being TRBD1 (6 bases). The V and J ends lost 3 bases and 8 bases respectively, with 8 bases between them. The germline gives CDR1 MGHDK, CDR2 SYGVNS. The CDR3 sequence is 11 residues long. The CDR3, as DNA: TGTGCCAGCAGTGAGGGGGCTCAGCAGTACTTC. Protein sequence: CASSEGAQQYF.

Note on this clonotype: One base away lies a much larger clone, so this may be a sequencing read error. The CDR3 carries no conserved terminal phenylalanine or tryptophan, so it likely arises from a read error. V gene TRBV14 combines with J gene TRBJ2-5; D not resolved. The ends were cut back, 0 bases at V and 1 base at J, with 6 bases in the middle. CDR1 is SGHDN, CDR2 FVKESK, per germline. The CDR3 length is 14 residues. The CDR3 sequence: CASSQDWGQETQYL. CDR3 DNA: TGTGCCAGCAGCCAAGATTGGGGCCAAGAGACCCAGTACCTC.